Below are 2 T cell receptor beta chains sequenced from a single sample in a study of PD-1 blockade in classical Hodgkin lymphoma. Generated by immunoSEQ multiplex PCR, the TCRdb table keeps only in-frame clones and is missing some. Of roughly 20,000 clones in the sample, less than 85% were seen once. Documented time point: cycle 4 day 1 (C4D1), after six to seven weeks of nivolumab. Each and every patient relapsed after autologous stem cell transplantation, and patients got differing brentuximab vedotin exposure. This specimen consisted of peripheral blood mononuclear cells (PBMCs), obtained before the fourth cycle of nivolumab. The receptors here all came from a human donor with classical Hodgkin lymphoma.

The V call is TRBV30, the J call TRBJ1-2; weak D call: TRBD1 (5 bases). The CDR3 covers 13 residues. The germline gives CDR1 GTSNPN, CDR2 SVGIG (reference sequence). Between the trimmed V and J ends, which lost 4 bases and 2 bases, there was a span of 11 bases. CDR3 sequence reads: CAWKGRDNYGYTF. The DNA for the CDR3 is TGTGCCTGGAAGGGTAGGGACAACTATGGCTACACCTTC. The entire variable domain, with the rest obtained from reference TRBV30 and TRBJ1-2, is as follows: SQTIHQWPATLVQPVGSPLSLECTVEGTSNPNLYWYRQAAGRGLQLLFYSVGIGQISSEVPQNLSASRPQDRQFILSSKKLLLSDSGFYLCAWKGRDNYGYTFGSGTRLTVV.

This clone was detected a few times. J is TRBJ2-7 and V is TRBV12-5; either TRBD1 or TRBD2 may fit D (6 bases each). Germline assignment: CDR1 LGHNT and CDR2 FRNRAP. This CDR3 contains 14 residues. Between the trimmed V and J ends, which lost 0 bases and 5 bases, there was a span of 11 bases. The CDR3 nucleotides read TGTGCTAGTGGTTTGGTCCCCGGGGGCCACGAGCAGTACTTC. It codes for CASGLVPGGHEQYF.